This T cell receptor beta chain was documented in a study of regulatory T cells in long-lasting Graves disease. At the level of the study: Over 5 years of antithyroid drugs with positive TSH receptor antibodies was taken to mean persistent Graves' disease.

V dropped 10 bases and J dropped 2; count of bases not matched to a gene: 5. The CDR3 loop spans 13 amino acids. Germline CDR1 is MNHEY and CDR2 is SMNVEV (reference sequence). CDR3-region Arm-PCR and iRepertoire HTBI primers produced the TCR beta libraries. Original processing notes: Throughout the samples, researchers identified 55 to 65 TRBV and approximately 15 TRBJ segments. MiXCR was run by TCRdb on the multiplex PCR reads, yielding one entry per CDR3 protein. In this record, the V and J calls reflect TCRdb's handling and not the investigators' own analysis. This repertoire shows about 660,000 distinct CDR3 sequences, 30% found once; its top ten account for roughly 46%. Time point reported: persistent/refractory GD, antithyroid drugs over 5 years with positive TRAb. PBMCs provided the RNA from which the TCR library was made. One endocrinology department in Xi'an, China, was where patients came from.

The receptor comes from a female donor with Graves disease. The chain has TRBV27 and TRBJ2-4; TRBD1 matches 7 bases. Sequences were derived from peripheral blood mononuclear cells (PBMCs), sampled when the disease was refractory, from a patient treated with antithyroid drugs. The CDR3 coding sequence is TGTGCCATCCAAAGGGGGCCCAAAAACATTCAGTACTTC. It is translated as CAIQRGPKNIQYF.